This TCR beta chain was captured by sequencing in a study of vaccination and CD4 T cells after COVID-19. Background on the study: Blood was drawn a median around 70 days post second dose, range 14 to 241.

This clonotype came up a few times. Antigen unknown. This CDR3 is built from 12 residues. Trimming stripped 6 bases from V and 5 bases from J, with 9 bases between. Germline V gene sequence: CDR1 SGHTA, CDR2 FQGNSA. The treatment was: approximately 9-day PBMC culture with coronavirus spike peptide pools or control peptides (ViraFEST assay). ViraFEST stimulated the growth of antigen-specific T cells using peptide pools and subsequently profiled their TCRs by sequencing. After being plated at around 1.8 million per well, PBMCs were cultured with about 10 IU/ml IL-2 and about 10 ug/ml peptide pools. Scientists ran DNA taken from cultured CD4+ T cells through the Oncomine TCR Beta short-read assay for sequencing. Once CD4+ T cells had been cultured, genomic DNA was extracted from them. One entry per CDR3 protein, called by TCRdb with MiXCR from the PCR reads. The table lists about 20,000 distinct CDR3 sequences, just under 45% of them singletons.

The rearrangement joins TRBV7-2 to TRBJ2-3; D gene ambiguous. Sequences were obtained from CD4+ T cells from blood, cultured in vitro. The sequence was collected from a human donor who had recovered from COVID-19. CDR3 protein: CASRVVVDTQYF. The CDR3, as DNA: TGTGCCAGCAGGGTAGTTGTAGATACGCAGTATTTT.